This is a list of T cell receptor beta chains from one sample in a study of T cell responses to AZD1222 COVID-19 vaccine. Method: immunoSEQ multiplex PCR; TCRdb's copy keeps in-frame clones and lacks some. The table includes tens of thousands of clones, approximately 90% detected once. The material was peripheral blood, obtained 28 days after the second AZD1222 dose. The receptors come from an adult who received the AZD1222 COVID-19 vaccine. Both conserved end residues are part of each CDR3.

v_gene,CDR3aa
TRBV6-5,CASSWTGGLYEQYF
TRBV10-3,CAISESVGGNTEAFF
TRBV19,CASSGFLSREYYTF
TRBV7-3,CASSPTGTGEEKLFF
TRBV11-3,CASSKTSGEETQYF
TRBV30,CAWSAGRGRSEAFF
TRBV4-3,CASSQDLAGRGSGNTIYF
TRBV28,CASSLSAGGNTEAFF
TRBV7-2,CASSLGQGGNYGYTF
TRBV29-1,CSTQGTSRDTQYF
TRBV7-6,CASSLAVAGTGEKLFF
TRBV19,CASSMDSKAFENIQYF
TRBV9,CASSPRTNYGYTF
TRBV16,CASSQSIAGLVGEAFF
TRBV25-1,CASSEGTGPQETQYF
TRBV7-3,CASRFPGNTEAFF
TRBV6-5,CASSYSRPRGEKLFF
TRBV28,CASVSGTYNEQFF
TRBV2,CASSEARGVSTDTQYF
TRBV7-9,CASSFLYLPGELFF
TRBV7-9,CASRQKGRGGSEAFF
TRBV12-5,CASGYTGGVTF
TRBV9,CASSVADGYTF
TRBV11-3,CASSYQWREGNEQFF
TRBV6-5,CASSYAGGAIADTQYF
TRBV7-7,CASSTPGETQYF
TRBV27,CASSLVLAEADTQYF
TRBV6-5,CASRPPRGDEAFF
TRBV15,CATSPDRVNQPQHF
TRBV19,CASSIDYGRFDLYGYTF
TRBV7-2,CASSFPLSGGWGETQYF
TRBV9,CASSVGFGTNEKLFF
TRBV10-3,CAIRDSINEKLFF
TRBV5-1,CASSRDPGTSYEQYF
TRBV7-2,CASSRRDVSYEQYF
TRBV25-1,CASSDPGQGNEQFF
TRBV24-1,CATSEAGGPRLFF
TRBV7-3,CASSLSTYTDTQYF
TRBV3-1/TRBV3-2,CASSPPGGSGNTIYF
TRBV18,CASSPPGQTLNTEAFF
TRBV6-1,CASSEDVRNPLIKQYF
TRBV28,CASSRGGSYNEQFF
TRBV7-2,CASSLFAVSRKQFF
TRBV24-1,CATSDGSKHTEAFF
TRBV9,CASSVGGGITNEKLFF
TRBV7-9,CASSRETGGPSGELFF
TRBV27,CASSINGDSPLHF
TRBV5-1,CASSLGRYDETQYF
TRBV7-2,CASSLGGGTTGELFF
TRBV10-2,CASTRGERYEQYF
TRBV2,CASSERKGHQPQHF
TRBV7-2,CASSSQWGGANNEQFF
TRBV11-2,CASNGGGAGNEQFF
TRBV5-1,CASRPEGSGARGYTF
TRBV6-5,CASTPTGNFEQYF
TRBV11-2,CASSLEGYEQYF
TRBV19,CASSFVSGLTEAFF
TRBV9,CASSVDPRGGYTF
TRBV7-9,CASSPSQGTIYF
TRBV5-8,CASSLEGERAGETQYF